This TCR beta chain was sequenced for a study of blood T cell repertoires in COVID-19. Overall study context: Sites across the United States, Italy and Spain contributed samples from acute and convalescent COVID-19. T cells, B-cell-depleted T cells, or PBMCs provided the cDNA or gDNA that served as material.

Authors' data handling: Researchers report that nucleated cell counts were estimated from reference gene primer amplification. Data came from immunoSEQ multiplex PCR; TCRdb stores just in-frame clones and leaves some out. V and J calls plus clone size are reproduced from that table; the DNA served to infer D and trimming. Of roughly 120,000 clones listed, about 82% were seen once; the top ten hold roughly 5.4%. Many counts were recorded for this clone. The specimen was peripheral blood. This receptor was taken from a human donor in a cohort sampled during active COVID-19.

The CDR3 sequence is CASRVGYTSNQPQHF. Written as DNA, the CDR3 is TGTGCCAGCAGAGTGGGCTACACTAGCAATCAGCCCCAGCATTTT. V and J are TRBV6-5 and TRBJ1-5; D unresolved. The CDR3 has 15 residues. The V gene lost 6 bases and the J gene lost 0 bases, with 12 bases spanning the gap. Looked up from germline, CDR1 is MNHEY and CDR2 is SVGAGI.